These 14 T cell receptor beta chains were sequenced from one sample in a study of CD8+ T cells in alopecia areata. cDNA prepared by RNA extraction and subsequent reverse transcription served as the template for sequencing. TCRdb's table, derived via immunoSEQ multiplex PCR, lists solely in-frame clones and lacks some. The sample contains 140,000 to 150,000 clones, about 60% of which appear only once. Specimen: CD4+ T cells sorted from blood, collected at week 0. The receptor source for this set is a human donor with alopecia areata.

The chain has TRBV5-1 and TRBJ2-1; D is perhaps TRBD1 or TRBD2 (6 bases each). The germline gives CDR1 SGHRS, CDR2 YFSETQ. Trimming pared 0 bases from V and 4 bases from J, leaving 11 bases between. The CDR3 has 15 residues. The CDR3 region has the DNA TGCGCCAGCAGCTTGGCGGGGGCCGGATACAATGAGCAGTTCTTC. It translates to CASSLAGAGYNEQFF. The variable domain in full, with the rest retrieved from reference TRBV5-1 and TRBJ2-1, is KAGVTQTPRYLIKTRGQQVTLSCSPISGHRSVSWYQQTPGQGLQFLFEYFSETQRNKGNFPGRFSGRQFSNSRSEMNVSTLELGDSALYLCASSLAGAGYNEQFFGPGTRLTVL.

V gene TRBV6-4 combines with J gene TRBJ1-2; TRBD1 aligns across 7 bases. There are 15 residues in the CDR3. V trimming: 2 bases; J trimming: 5 bases; junction bases outside the gene matches: 8. Germline V lookup: CDR1 MRHNA, CDR2 SNTAGT. In DNA, the CDR3 is TGTGCCAGCAGTGACCAACAGGGGCTCCCTTATGGCTACACCTTC. It translates to CASSDQQGLPYGYTF.

The chain uses TRBV6-6 and TRBJ2-7, with D unresolved. There are 12 residues in the CDR3. Trimming left V 6 bases short and J 10 bases short, with 16 bases between. Germline values: CDR1 MNHNY, CDR2 SVGAGI (reference sequence). DNA of the CDR3: TGTGCCAGCAGCCGGCCCCCTGAGGCCCAGTACTTC. Protein product: CASSRPPEAQYF.

The chain is built from TRBV9 and TRBJ1-1; D remains unclear. Germline V gene lookup returns CDR1 SGDLS and CDR2 YYNGEE. This CDR3 has 15 amino acids. Trimming pared 3 bases from V and 7 bases from J, leaving 19 bases between. The CDR3 coding sequence is TGTGCCAGCAGCGCCGAAACCTCGGACGGTAGTGAAGCTTTCTTT. Amino acid sequence: CASSAETSDGSEAFF.

The gene calls are TRBV29-1 and TRBJ2-5, with D unresolved. The CDR3 is 13 amino acids. The V and J ends lost 7 bases and 5 bases respectively, with 17 bases between them. Germline V gives CDR1 SQVTM, CDR2 ANQGSEA. The CDR3 region is CSARPSLGETQYF. CDR3 bases: TGCAGCGCCCGGCCTTCCTTGGGGGAGACCCAGTACTTC.

The gene calls are TRBV7-9 and TRBJ2-3; D unresolved. CDR1 is SEHNR and CDR2 is FQNEAQ in the germline V gene (reference sequence). CDR3 size: 13 residues. V was trimmed by 5 bases and J by 4 bases, leaving 10 bases between them. Here the CDR3 DNA reads TGTGCCAGCAGCAACTACGGACCAGATACGCAGTATTTT. Translation: CASSNYGPDTQYF.

V usage is TRBV5-1 and J usage is TRBJ2-1; TRBD2 might be the D (6 bases). V lost 0 bases, J lost 4 bases, and 11 bases lay in between. Germline V gene data show CDR1 as SGHRS and CDR2 as YFSETQ. CDR3 size: 15 residues. This CDR3 reads CASSLEGTSYNEQFF. In DNA, the CDR3 is TGCGCCAGCAGCTTGGAGGGGACTTCGTACAATGAGCAGTTCTTC.

This clone turned up a few times. The genes are TRBV2 and TRBJ2-1, with 12 bases lining up with TRBD2. CDR3 length: 15 amino acids. V trimming: 5 bases; J trimming: 7 bases; junction bases outside the gene matches: 6. The germline V gene encodes CDR1 SNHLY and CDR2 FYNNEI. CDR3 DNA: TGTGCCAGCAGTTCTCTAGCGGGGGGGCGTAATGAGCAGTTCTTC. Protein sequence: CASSSLAGGRNEQFF.

This clone was detected ten times or more. The chain links TRBV6-6 to TRBJ1-2; D not certain. Trimming took off 6 bases at V and 0 bases at J, with 8 bases between the two ends. The germline V gene has CDR1 MNHNY and CDR2 SVGAGI (reference sequence). This CDR3 comprises 13 residues. CDR3: CASRLDPNYGYTF. CDR3 in DNA: TGTGCCAGCAGACTCGACCCTAACTATGGCTACACCTTC.

The chain is built from TRBV6-6 and TRBJ1-2; D is perhaps TRBD1 (6 bases). V was cut by 7 bases and J by 3 bases, with 18 bases left in between. The CDR3 is 15 residues long. CDR1 MNHNY and CDR2 SVGAGI come from the germline V gene (reference sequence). CDR3 DNA: TGTGCCAGCACCAACCGAGCAGGGGAATACTATGGCTACACCTTC. Residues: CASTNRAGEYYGYTF.

The chain has TRBV10-2 and TRBJ2-1, with 9 nucleotides matching TRBD1. The CDR3 consists of 15 residues. Per germline, CDR1 WSHSY and CDR2 SAAADI. V lost 2 bases, J lost 5 bases, and 4 bases stayed unmatched. The CDR3: CASSERGQGDNEQFF. CDR3 sequence (DNA): TGCGCCAGCAGTGAGAGGGGACAGGGCGACAATGAGCAGTTCTTC.

The chain employs TRBV9 and TRBJ2-7, with 9 bases that match TRBD2. CDR1 SGDLS and CDR2 YYNGEE come from the germline V gene. The CDR3 sequence is 13 residues long. Trimming at V came to 4 bases and at J to 5 bases, leaving 4 bases not matched to a gene. The CDR3 spells CASSLAGTDEQYF. The CDR3 DNA reads as TGTGCCAGCAGCCTAGCGGGGACTGACGAGCAGTACTTC. The variable domain in full, with the rest retrieved from reference TRBV9 and TRBJ2-7, is DSGVTQTPKHLITATGQRVTLRCSPRSGDLSVYWYQQSLDQGLQFLIQYYNGEERAKGNILERFSAQQFPDLHSELNLSSLELGDSALYFCASSLAGTDEQYFGPGTRLTVT.

The gene calls are TRBV25-1 and TRBJ2-7, with unresolved D. Trimming stripped 4 bases from V and 5 bases from J, with 12 bases between. Per the germline V gene, CDR1 is MGHDK and CDR2 is SYGVNS. The CDR3 length is 13 residues. The CDR3, as DNA: TGTGCCAGCAGTGCGGCAGTTACACACGAGCAGTACTTC. It is translated as CASSAAVTHEQYF.

The V call is TRBV20-1, the J call TRBJ2-3; D remains unclear. The CDR3 length is 11 residues. With 0 bases removed from V and 6 bases from J, the gap between germline ends came to 4 bases. CDR1 is DFQATT, CDR2 SNEGSKA, per germline (reference sequence). The CDR3 is CSARDLDTQYF. As DNA, the CDR3 is TGCAGTGCTAGAGATCTGGATACGCAGTATTTT.